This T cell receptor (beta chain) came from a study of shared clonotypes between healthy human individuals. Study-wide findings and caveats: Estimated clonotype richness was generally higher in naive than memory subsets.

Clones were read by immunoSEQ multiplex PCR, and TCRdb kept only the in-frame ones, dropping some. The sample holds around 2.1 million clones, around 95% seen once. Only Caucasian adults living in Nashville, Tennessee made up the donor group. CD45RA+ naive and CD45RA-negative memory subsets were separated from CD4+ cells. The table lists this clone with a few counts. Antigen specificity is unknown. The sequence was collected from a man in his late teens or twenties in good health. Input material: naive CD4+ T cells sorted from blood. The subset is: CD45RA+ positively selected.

CDR3: CAISDSANYGYTF. The CDR3 nucleotides are TGTGCCATCAGTGACAGTGCTAACTATGGCTACACCTTC. J is TRBJ1-2 and V is TRBV10-3, with D hard to call. Germline loops: CDR1 ENHRY, CDR2 SYGVKD. Trimming cost V 3 bases and J 0 bases, with 5 bases left between them. This CDR3 region has 13 residues.